The 21 T cell receptor beta chains below all came from one sample that was sequenced in a study of blood T cell repertoires in COVID-19. The repertoire was sequenced with immunoSEQ multiplex PCR; TCRdb's copy has only in-frame clones and lacks some. The sample holds approximately 48,000 clones, about 85% seen once. The material sequenced was peripheral blood. Every receptor here comes from a man in his 60s with acute or convalescent COVID-19.

This chain joins TRBV2 and TRBJ2-4; TRBD1 matches at 7 bases. V trimming: 5 bases; J trimming: 1 base; junction bases outside the gene matches: 2. The V gene's germline CDR1 is SNHLY and CDR2 FYNNEI. The length of the CDR3 is 14 residues. In DNA, the CDR3 is TGTGCCAGCAGTCCGACAGGGGCCAAAAACATTCAGTACTTC. Protein sequence: CASSPTGAKNIQYF.

The chain links TRBV6-6 to TRBJ2-3; no reliable D call. V was clipped by 2 bases and J by 0 bases, with 9 bases between them. This CDR3 is 15 amino acids long. CDR1 MNHNY and CDR2 SVGAGI come from the germline V gene (reference sequence). In nucleotides, the CDR3 is TGTGCCAGCAGTTACGGCGGAACTAGCACAGATACGCAGTATTTT. Translation: CASSYGGTSTDTQYF.

In its sample, this clone was seen once. The V gene is TRBV18, the J gene TRBJ2-3; 11 positions agree with TRBD2. Germline V CDR1 and CDR2: KGHSH, LQKENI. V dropped 3 bases and J dropped 4; count of bases not matched to a gene: 6. The CDR3 totals 16 residues. In DNA, the CDR3 is TGTGCCAGCTCACCCACTACTAGCGGGAGCGCAGATACGCAGTATTTT. It yields the protein CASSPTTSGSADTQYF.

V usage is TRBV4-1 and J usage is TRBJ2-7; 9 bases line up with TRBD2. CDR3 length: 15 amino acids. Germline V CDR1 and CDR2: MGHRA, YSYEKL. The J segment lost 2 bases and the V segment lost 4 bases, leaving 6 bases of the junction unmatched. This CDR3 reads CASSPLAGVAYEQYF. The CDR3 DNA is TGCGCCAGCAGCCCCTTAGCGGGAGTGGCCTACGAGCAGTACTTC.

The chain couples TRBV10-2 to TRBJ2-7; unclear D gene. This CDR3 is 12 amino acids long. Trimming left V 3 bases short and J 3 bases short, with 6 bases between. Germline CDR1 and CDR2: WSHSY and SAAADI. The CDR3 nucleotides are TGCGCCAGCAGTGAATGGAGCTACGAGCAGTACTTC. This codes for CASSEWSYEQYF.

The V and J genes are TRBV27 and TRBJ1-5; a possible D gene is TRBD1 (5 bases). The CDR3 runs 15 residues. V was trimmed by 0 bases and J by 2 bases, leaving 8 bases between them. CDR1 is MNHEY, CDR2 SMNVEV, per germline (reference sequence). Written as DNA, the CDR3 is TGTGCCAGCAGTTTATCATGGGGCGGCAATCAGCCCCAGCATTTT. Translating it yields CASSLSWGGNQPQHF.

The genes are TRBV19 and TRBJ1-6; D is unresolved. V lost 10 bases to trimming and J lost 3 bases, with 13 bases between them. The CDR3 extends over 14 amino acids. CDR1 and CDR2 from the germline V gene are LNHDA and SQIVND (reference sequence). The CDR3 is CATTEGYYNSPLHF. The CDR3 DNA reads TGTGCCACGACGGAGGGATACTATAATTCACCCCTCCACTTT.

This clone was picked up one time. The gene calls are TRBV6-1 and TRBJ2-7, with 8 bases aligning to TRBD1. Germline values: CDR1 MNHNS, CDR2 SASEGT. The CDR3 has 14 residues. V shed 2 bases, J shed 7 bases, and the junction held 7 bases outside the gene matches. CDR3 DNA: TGTGCCAGCAGTGAAACCGTCGACAGGGGAGAGCAGTACTTC. As protein: CASSETVDRGEQYF.

A single count supports this clone. This chain uses TRBV19 with TRBJ1-1; 8 bases are a match to TRBD1. With 7 bases clipped from V and 7 bases from J, the junction kept 23 bases outside the gene matches. The CDR3 consists of 18 residues. Germline CDR1 and CDR2: LNHDA and SQIVND (reference sequence). CDR3 coding DNA: TGTGCCAGTACCAGACAGTACCGTGGCCGGGACAGGCGTAATGAAGCTTTCTTT. Protein product: CASTRQYRGRDRRNEAFF.

The chain couples TRBV7-9 to TRBJ2-3; D gene unclear. Per the germline V gene, CDR1 is SEHNR and CDR2 is FQNEAQ (reference sequence). The CDR3 extends over 14 amino acids. Trimming removed 5 bases at V and 3 bases at J, with 12 bases between. DNA for the CDR3: TGTGCCAGCAGCAAATGGAGTCAAACAGATACGCAGTATTTT. Its translation is CASSKWSQTDTQYF.

V and J are TRBV18 and TRBJ2-1; 9 positions match TRBD2. V gave up 0 bases and J gave up 10 bases; unmatched junction bases: 4. The V gene's germline CDR1 is KGHSH and CDR2 LQKENI. CDR3 size: 14 residues. The CDR3 DNA is TGTGCCAGCTCACCACCTGCGGGAGGGCGCGAGCAGTTCTTC. Protein product: CASSPPAGGREQFF. Based on the CDR3 plus reference TRBV18 and TRBJ2-1, the full variable domain is NAGVMQNPRHLVRRRGQEARLRCSPMKGHSHVYWYRQLPEEGLKFMVYLQKENIIDESGMPKERFSAEFPKEGPSILRIQQVVRGDSAAYFCASSPPAGGREQFFGPGTRLTVL.

In nucleotides, the CDR3 is TGTGCCATCAGTGAGTCCTTTGGTTGGAGGCAGAACACTGAAGCTTTCTTT. It specifies CAISESFGWRQNTEAFF. The gene calls are TRBV10-3 and TRBJ1-1, with D unclear. Germline V gene data show CDR1 as ENHRY and CDR2 as SYGVKD. V lost 0 bases and J 1 base, leaving 15 bases between the germline ends. The CDR3 sequence is 17 residues long.

The genes are TRBV18 and TRBJ2-7, with 9 bases lining up with TRBD1. The CDR3 runs 14 residues. V lost 1 base and J lost 4; bases outside the gene matches: 2. Germline CDR1 reads KGHSH; CDR2 reads LQKENI. The CDR3 protein is CASSPQQGAYEQYF. The CDR3 DNA is TGTGCCAGCTCACCACAACAGGGGGCTTACGAGCAGTACTTC. Looking up the rest from reference TRBV18 and TRBJ2-7 gives the full variable domain: NAGVMQNPRHLVRRRGQEARLRCSPMKGHSHVYWYRQLPEEGLKFMVYLQKENIIDESGMPKERFSAEFPKEGPSILRIQQVVRGDSAAYFCASSPQQGAYEQYFGPGTRLTVT.

The V gene is TRBV7-9, the J gene TRBJ1-1; 10 bases align to TRBD1. V lost 0 bases, J lost 12 bases, and 10 bases stayed unmatched. Per germline, CDR1 SEHNR and CDR2 FQNEAQ (reference sequence). This CDR3 is 15 amino acids long. CDR3 amino acids: CASSLAAEGQGSTFF. The CDR3 DNA is TGTGCCAGCAGCTTAGCCGCGGAGGGACAGGGGTCTACTTTCTTT.

This clone has only one observation. The chain is built from TRBV28 and TRBJ2-6; D remains ambiguous. This CDR3 has 17 residues. V gave up 6 bases and J gave up 4 bases, with 19 bases separating them. Germline-derived CDR1 and CDR2 are MDHEN and SYDVKM. This CDR3 is CASRAWRGPLGANVLTF. The CDR3 DNA sequence: TGTGCCAGCAGGGCCTGGAGAGGTCCTTTAGGGGCCAACGTCCTGACTTTC.

The chain couples TRBV28 to TRBJ2-3; 11 bases map to TRBD2. Germline assignment: CDR1 MDHEN and CDR2 SYDVKM. J lost 2 bases, V lost 5 bases, and 18 bases had no gene match. This CDR3 spans 20 amino acids. CDR3 bases: TGTGCCAGCAGTGACACGGGACTAGCGGCCCAAACCGGATACACAGATACGCAGTATTTT. This codes for CASSDTGLAAQTGYTDTQYF.

V usage is TRBV28 and J usage is TRBJ2-3, with 7 positions matching TRBD1. Germline V CDR1 and CDR2: MDHEN, SYDVKM. The CDR3 is made up of 16 amino acids. V trimming: 5 bases; J trimming: 0 bases; junction bases outside the gene matches: 8. The CDR3 loop is CASSQRTGASTDTQYF. The CDR3, as DNA: TGTGCCAGCAGTCAAAGGACAGGAGCTAGCACAGATACGCAGTATTTT.

This clone was detected once. The chain carries TRBV2 and TRBJ1-1; D might be TRBD1 (5 bases). The CDR3 spans 14 residues. V lost 6 bases, J lost 4 bases, and 15 bases lay in between. Germline CDR1 is SNHLY and CDR2 is FYNNEI. In DNA form, the CDR3 reads TGTGCCAGCAGGACCCGCCTCGGGGGCACTGAAGCTTTCTTT. Protein product: CASRTRLGGTEAFF.

This clone was observed a few times. The rearrangement joins TRBV16 to TRBJ1-1; 7 bases agree with TRBD1. CDR1 and CDR2 (germline): KGHSY, FQNENV. This CDR3 is 15 amino acids long. The V and J ends lost 4 bases and 0 bases, in that order; junction bases with no gene match: 5. CDR3 nucleotide sequence: TGTGCCAGCAGCCGGCCGGGACAGATGAACACTGAAGCTTTCTTT. This codes for CASSRPGQMNTEAFF.

This chain links TRBV2 with TRBJ1-2; 8 nucleotides line up with TRBD1. The length of the CDR3 is 14 residues. With 6 bases clipped from V and 6 bases from J, the junction kept 9 bases outside the gene matches. Germline loops: CDR1 SNHLY, CDR2 FYNNEI. This chain's CDR3 is CASRADRALDGYTF. CDR3 nucleotide sequence: TGTGCCAGCAGAGCGGACAGGGCGTTGGATGGCTACACCTTC.

V and J are TRBV5-1 and TRBJ2-2; D unresolved. CDR3 length: 16 residues. V shed 0 bases and J shed 1 base, with 10 bases lying between them. CDR1 is SGHRS and CDR2 is YFSETQ in the germline V gene. The CDR3 region is CASSLGSARNTGELFF. The CDR3 bases are TGCGCCAGCAGCTTGGGATCAGCGAGGAACACCGGGGAGCTGTTTTTT.